Listed below are T cell receptor beta chains from one sample, sequenced in a study of human T cells and chemical hapten exposure. TCRdb used MiXCR to reprocess the RACE reads, holding one entry per CDR3 protein. Among about 400,000 distinct CDR3 sequences listed, roughly 6% were seen once. The sequences come from whole blood, collected in connection with sensitization to the hapten diphenylcyclopropenone (DPC). The receptors stem from a woman younger than 35 with alopecia areata. Some clones in this sample may be carry-over from other donors' samples. Both conserved end residues are part of each CDR3. Each record gives: V gene, CDR3 length, J gene, CDR3 protein.

V gene: TRBV27; CDR3 length: 13; J gene: TRBJ2-3; CDR3 protein: CASSLARPDTQYF
V gene: TRBV12-3/TRBV12-4; CDR3 length: 14; J gene: TRBJ1-2; CDR3 protein: CASSSSDRGYGYTF
V gene: TRBV28; CDR3 length: 14; J gene: TRBJ2-7; CDR3 protein: CASSLPRVPYEQYF
V gene: TRBV18; CDR3 length: 13; J gene: TRBJ1-1; CDR3 protein: CASSPSTLTEAFF
V gene: TRBV11-1; CDR3 length: 12; J gene: TRBJ2-7; CDR3 protein: CASSTRGTEQYF
V gene: TRBV28; CDR3 length: 16; J gene: TRBJ1-4; CDR3 protein: CASSPHRQGAREKLFF
V gene: TRBV4-1; CDR3 length: 16; J gene: TRBJ2-2; CDR3 protein: CASSQGGQPNTGELFF
V gene: TRBV4-1; CDR3 length: 15; J gene: TRBJ1-2; CDR3 protein: CASSQASGGPYGYTF
V gene: TRBV5-6; CDR3 length: 16; J gene: TRBJ1-5; CDR3 protein: CASSLYSRNQNQPQHF
V gene: TRBV28; CDR3 length: 13; J gene: TRBJ2-2; CDR3 protein: CASSYANTGELFF
V gene: TRBV7-2; CDR3 length: 14; J gene: TRBJ2-1; CDR3 protein: CASSFRQFYNEQFF
V gene: TRBV7-3; CDR3 length: 14; J gene: TRBJ2-1; CDR3 protein: CASSPDRVWSEQFF
V gene: TRBV6-1; CDR3 length: 13; J gene: TRBJ1-2; CDR3 protein: CASIQSGGRGYTF
V gene: TRBV29-1; CDR3 length: 13; J gene: TRBJ2-7; CDR3 protein: CSVEGREHYEQYF
V gene: TRBV6-5; CDR3 length: 15; J gene: TRBJ2-2; CDR3 protein: CASRLASTNTGELFF
V gene: TRBV29-1; CDR3 length: 14; J gene: TRBJ2-3; CDR3 protein: CSVATGAVTDTQYF
V gene: TRBV6-2/TRBV6-3; CDR3 length: 13; J gene: TRBJ1-5; CDR3 protein: CASRRQDNQPQHF
V gene: TRBV12-3/TRBV12-4; CDR3 length: 14; J gene: TRBJ2-3; CDR3 protein: CASSFHSQGNTQYF
V gene: TRBV3-1; CDR3 length: 14; J gene: TRBJ2-7; CDR3 protein: CASSQDPSSYEQYF
V gene: TRBV3-1; CDR3 length: 13; J gene: TRBJ1-1; CDR3 protein: CASSQSGIGEAFF
V gene: TRBV7-2; CDR3 length: 15; J gene: TRBJ2-2; CDR3 protein: CASSFGYGKAGELFF
V gene: TRBV7-3; CDR3 length: 16; J gene: TRBJ1-3; CDR3 protein: CASSQGEDHSGNTIYF
V gene: TRBV7-9; CDR3 length: 18; J gene: TRBJ2-7; CDR3 protein: CASSRASMVGQGSYEQYF
V gene: TRBV5-1; CDR3 length: 13; J gene: TRBJ1-1; CDR3 protein: CASSLEPWDGAFF
V gene: TRBV6-4; CDR3 length: 15; J gene: TRBJ2-3; CDR3 protein: CASSEGHTITDTQYF
V gene: TRBV7-2; CDR3 length: 15; J gene: TRBJ2-4; CDR3 protein: CASSLVVGSQNIQYF
V gene: TRBV28; CDR3 length: 14; J gene: TRBJ2-5; CDR3 protein: CASSPTSGVRAQYF
V gene: TRBV27; CDR3 length: 15; J gene: TRBJ1-3; CDR3 protein: CASRSLQGSGNTIYF
V gene: TRBV20-1; CDR3 length: 14; J gene: TRBJ2-3; CDR3 protein: CSARALHSTDTQYF
V gene: TRBV9; CDR3 length: 17; J gene: TRBJ2-4; CDR3 protein: CASSLRGTGIAKNIQYF
V gene: TRBV9; CDR3 length: 12; J gene: TRBJ1-3; CDR3 protein: CASSAVGNTIYF
V gene: TRBV20-1; CDR3 length: 15; J gene: TRBJ2-1; CDR3 protein: CSASPLAGGGNEQFF
V gene: TRBV6-6; CDR3 length: 14; J gene: TRBJ1-4; CDR3 protein: CASTRGWNNEKLFF
V gene: TRBV12-3/TRBV12-4; CDR3 length: 13; J gene: TRBJ1-2; CDR3 protein: CASSSTGSGGYTF
V gene: TRBV18; CDR3 length: 13; J gene: TRBJ1-6; CDR3 protein: CASSPEHNSPLHF
V gene: TRBV20-1; CDR3 length: 15; J gene: TRBJ2-7; CDR3 protein: CSGLGTSGGSYEQYF
V gene: TRBV3-1; CDR3 length: 14; J gene: TRBJ1-5; CDR3 protein: CASSQGVRDQPQHF
V gene: TRBV12-3/TRBV12-4; CDR3 length: 13; J gene: TRBJ1-6; CDR3 protein: CASSWTGESPLHF
V gene: TRBV5-1; CDR3 length: 14; J gene: TRBJ2-1; CDR3 protein: CASSFRGTEDEQFF
V gene: TRBV6-4; CDR3 length: 14; J gene: TRBJ2-3; CDR3 protein: CASSVAGATDTQYF
V gene: TRBV4-1; CDR3 length: 15; J gene: TRBJ2-7; CDR3 protein: CASSQGDSMAYEQYF
V gene: TRBV2; CDR3 length: 15; J gene: TRBJ2-5; CDR3 protein: CASRETGAGGETQYF
V gene: TRBV7-2; CDR3 length: 14; J gene: TRBJ1-1; CDR3 protein: CASSLAGQNTEAFF
V gene: TRBV11-3; CDR3 length: 15; J gene: TRBJ2-1; CDR3 protein: CASSSRGGISTEQFF
V gene: TRBV6-2/TRBV6-3; CDR3 length: 14; J gene: TRBJ1-4; CDR3 protein: CAAKDGSTNEKLFF
V gene: TRBV29-1; CDR3 length: 13; J gene: TRBJ1-1; CDR3 protein: CSAKTELNTEAFF
V gene: TRBV18; CDR3 length: 18; J gene: TRBJ1-2; CDR3 protein: CASSPLGSGRALPYGYTF
V gene: TRBV2; CDR3 length: 11; J gene: TRBJ2-7; CDR3 protein: CASSANYEQYF
V gene: TRBV23-1; CDR3 length: 15; J gene: TRBJ1-5; CDR3 protein: CASSQPGQPNQPQHF
V gene: TRBV7-2; CDR3 length: 13; J gene: TRBJ1-1; CDR3 protein: CASSLVEGTEAFF
V gene: TRBV12-3/TRBV12-4; CDR3 length: 14; J gene: TRBJ2-3; CDR3 protein: CASSYPGGTDTQYF
V gene: TRBV6-2/TRBV6-3; CDR3 length: 15; J gene: TRBJ1-5; CDR3 protein: CASSWTLYSNQPQHF
V gene: TRBV4-3; CDR3 length: 17; J gene: TRBJ1-1; CDR3 protein: CASSQEFAGLMNTEAFF
V gene: TRBV19; CDR3 length: 11; J gene: TRBJ1-2; CDR3 protein: CASMQDYGYTF
V gene: TRBV12-3/TRBV12-4; CDR3 length: 14; J gene: TRBJ2-2; CDR3 protein: CASSSGTLNGELFF
V gene: TRBV20-1; CDR3 length: 15; J gene: TRBJ1-1; CDR3 protein: CSARVRASWGAEAFF
V gene: TRBV7-2; CDR3 length: 14; J gene: TRBJ2-2; CDR3 protein: CASSPRTESGELFF
V gene: TRBV7-9; CDR3 length: 17; J gene: TRBJ2-2; CDR3 protein: CASSLPVAGGDTGELFF